The 20 T cell receptor beta chains below were found in one sample sequenced in a study of vaccination effects on CD4 cells after COVID-19. When around ten days of culture had elapsed, CD4+ T cells were isolated. The vaccine given was either BNT162b2 or mRNA-1273, in two doses. Repertoires were generated with immunoSEQ multiplex PCR, while TCRdb's copy carries only in-frame clones and drops some. The sample has roughly 40,000 clones, approximately 70% seen once. What these receptors recognize is not known. Source: CD4+ T cells from PBMCs cultured without peptide, taken after COVID-19 vaccination. These receptors were collected from a human donor who received a COVID-19 vaccine.

The CDR3 loop reads CASSLRTASEETQYF. In DNA form, the CDR3 reads TGCGCCAGCAGCTTGCGGACAGCCAGTGAAGAGACCCAGTACTTC. The J gene is TRBJ2-5, the V gene TRBV5-1; D may be TRBD1 (6 bases). CDR3 size: 15 residues. V dropped 1 base and J dropped 3 bases, with 13 bases sitting between them. Germline-derived CDR1 and CDR2 are SGHRS and YFSETQ.

V gene TRBV11-3 combines with J gene TRBJ1-1; D may be TRBD1 (6 bases). CDR3 length: 14 amino acids. Germline V gene sequence: CDR1 SGHNT, CDR2 YENEEA. Trimming pared 5 bases from V and 6 bases from J, leaving 16 bases between. DNA of the CDR3: TGTGCCAGCAGCCCCGAGGGGGGGCTCTCTGAAGCTTTCTTT. Translating gives CASSPEGGLSEAFF.

The chain couples TRBV3-1 (or the pseudogene TRBV3-2) to TRBJ2-1, with TRBD2 matching 9 bases. The CDR3 spans 16 residues. With 4 bases clipped from V and 12 bases from J, the junction kept 16 bases outside the gene matches. The germline V gene encodes CDR1 LGHDT and CDR2 YNNKEL (reference sequence). CDR3 nucleotide sequence: TGTGCCAGCAGCCCGGGAGATTTCTTTGCGGGGGGGTGGCAGTTCTTC. Its protein product is CASSPGDFFAGGWQFF.

This chain joins TRBV7-2 and TRBJ2-3, with 12 bases lining up with TRBD2. The V gene end was trimmed by 2 bases and the J gene end by 3 bases; junction bases not matched to a gene: 3. Germline CDR1 is SGHTA and CDR2 is FQGNSA. The CDR3 extends over 16 amino acids. The CDR3 loop reads CASSLWGTSGTDTQYF. As DNA, the CDR3 is TGTGCCAGCAGCTTATGGGGGACTAGCGGGACAGATACGCAGTATTTT.

The chain is built from TRBV7-2 and TRBJ1-2; D is perhaps TRBD1 (5 bases). Germline V CDR1 and CDR2: SGHTA, FQGNSA. V lost 5 bases, J lost 3 bases, and 13 bases lay in between. This CDR3 contains 14 residues. The CDR3 loop reads CASSPFRAHYGYTF. CDR3 DNA: TGTGCCAGCAGCCCCTTCAGGGCCCACTATGGCTACACCTTC.

The genes are TRBV7-9 and TRBJ2-3; tentatively, D is TRBD1 (5 bases). The germline CDR1 and CDR2 sequences are SEHNR and FQNEAQ (reference sequence). The CDR3 consists of 13 residues. Trimming cost V 0 bases and J 4 bases, with 5 bases left between them. Here the CDR3 DNA reads TGTGCCAGCAGCTTAGCAGGGGCAGATACGCAGTATTTT. As protein: CASSLAGADTQYF.

V is TRBV14 and J is TRBJ1-2; 7 bases line up with TRBD1. The CDR3 is made up of 14 amino acids. Trimming took 2 bases from V and 8 from J; bases not matched to a gene: 8. Germline values: CDR1 SGHDN, CDR2 FVKESK. The CDR3 spells CASSQIQGLRGYTF. The CDR3 DNA is TGTGCCAGCAGCCAAATACAGGGGCTGAGGGGCTACACCTTC.

The V call is TRBV21-1, the J call TRBJ2-7; TRBD2, the table's D call, was not compared with the DNA. TRBV21-1 is noted as a pseudogene. This CDR3 contains 16 residues. CDR3 region: CASSRKAGVDTYEQYF. The CDR3 region has the DNA TGTGCCAGCAGCAGGAAAGCGGGAGTTGACACCTACGAGCAGTACTTC.

The V call is TRBV4-2, the J call TRBJ2-3; 10 bases agree with TRBD2. This CDR3 has 17 residues. Per the germline V gene, CDR1 is LGHNA and CDR2 is YNFKEQ. V lost 1 base to trimming and J lost 6 bases; unmatched junction nucleotides: 10. This chain's CDR3 is CASSQVAAGGAFDTQYF. In DNA form, the CDR3 reads TGTGCCAGCAGCCAAGTCGCAGCGGGGGGGGCCTTTGATACGCAGTATTTT.

V is TRBV5-1 and J is TRBJ1-4; no clear D. The length of the CDR3 is 14 residues. In germline, CDR1 is SGHRS, CDR2 YFSETQ. Trimming pared 4 bases from V and 0 bases from J, leaving 7 bases between. CDR3 bases: TGCGCCAGCAGCGGTACAGCAACTAATGAAAAACTGTTTTTT. This codes for CASSGTATNEKLFF.

The chain uses TRBV5-1 and TRBJ1-1, with D tentatively TRBD1 (5 bases). V lost 3 bases and J 1 base, leaving 16 bases between the germline ends. This CDR3 contains 16 residues. Germline assignment: CDR1 SGHRS and CDR2 YFSETQ. The CDR3 region has the DNA TGCGCCAGCAGCTGGCCCAGCGGGCAGGGGAACACTGAAGCTTTCTTT. This sequence encodes CASSWPSGQGNTEAFF.

This clone has more than one count but fewer than ten. This chain connects TRBV20-1 to TRBJ2-1; possible D gene TRBD1, 5 bases. This CDR3 has 11 residues. V was pared by 5 bases and J by 7 bases, with 9 bases between. Germline assignment: CDR1 DFQATT and CDR2 SNEGSKA (reference sequence). CDR3 loop: CSAFQGNEQFF. CDR3 DNA sequence: TGCAGTGCTTTTCAGGGTAATGAGCAGTTCTTC.

The chain joins TRBV11-2 to TRBJ2-7; D may be TRBD2 (7 bases). V was trimmed by 5 bases and J by 4 bases, leaving 18 bases between them. This CDR3 is built from 15 residues. Germline lookup yields CDR1 SGHAT and CDR2 FQNNGV. CDR3 residues: CASSPSGTSSYEQYF. In DNA, the CDR3 is TGTGCCAGCAGCCCGAGCGGGACAAGTTCTTACGAGCAGTACTTC. Based on the CDR3 plus reference TRBV11-2 and TRBJ2-7, the full variable domain is EAGVAQSPRYKIIEKRQSVAFWCNPISGHATLYWYQQILGQGPKLLIQFQNNGVVDDSQLPKDRFSAERLKGVDSTLKIQPAKLEDSAVYLCASSPSGTSSYEQYFGPGTRLTVT.

This clone has only a few counts. The chain recombines TRBV5-1 with TRBJ2-1, with D unclear. V dropped 5 bases and J dropped 4 bases, with 13 bases sitting between them. The CDR3 length is 14 residues. CDR1 is SGHRS, CDR2 YFSETQ, per germline. In DNA form, the CDR3 reads TGCGCCAGCAGTTATTTACTGGTTTACAATGAGCAGTTCTTC. Protein: CASSYLLVYNEQFF.

V and J are TRBV5-6 and TRBJ2-3, with D uncertain. This CDR3 is built from 13 residues. V lost 2 bases to trimming and J lost 2 bases, with 6 bases between them. CDR1 and CDR2 (germline): SGHDT, YYEEEE. The CDR3 bases are TGTGCCAGCAGCTTCTTCTCCACAGATACGCAGTATTTT. It is translated as CASSFFSTDTQYF.

The chain links TRBV10-2 to TRBJ2-3, with 12 nucleotides matching TRBD2. The CDR3 is 15 amino acids. The V and J ends lost 11 bases and 3 bases, in that order; junction bases with no gene match: 9. CDR1 and CDR2 from the germline V gene are WSHSY and SAAADI. This CDR3 is CASSRTSGVTDTQYF. Here the CDR3 DNA reads TGCGCCTCTTCCCGGACTAGCGGGGTGACAGATACGCAGTATTTT.

The rearrangement joins TRBV6-4 to TRBJ1-2; unclear D gene. CDR3 length: 14 amino acids. Trimming removed 0 bases from V and 3 bases from J, with 8 bases in between. Germline-derived CDR1 and CDR2 are MRHNA and SNTAGT. The CDR3 reads CASSDSDRYYGYTF. CDR3 sequence (DNA): TGTGCCAGCAGTGACTCGGACCGATACTATGGCTACACCTTC.

This clone has only a few counts. This chain links TRBV6-6 with TRBJ2-1; 9 nucleotides match TRBD2. Germline CDR1 and CDR2: MNHNY and SVGAGI (reference sequence). The J segment lost 8 bases and the V segment lost 7 bases, leaving 6 bases of the junction unmatched. This CDR3 is built from 13 residues. Here the CDR3 reads CASKGLAHDEQFF. CDR3 nucleotides: TGTGCCAGCAAGGGACTAGCTCACGATGAGCAGTTCTTC.

The chain combines TRBV11-2 with TRBJ2-7; perhaps TRBD1 as D (6 bases). This CDR3 has 13 amino acids. V was clipped by 2 bases and J by 6 bases, with 11 bases between them. CDR1 is SGHAT, CDR2 FQNNGV, per germline. The chain's CDR3 is CASSLSLDSEQYF. DNA of the CDR3: TGTGCCAGCAGCTTAAGTTTGGACAGCGAGCAGTACTTC.

The J gene is TRBJ2-2, the V gene TRBV5-1; maybe TRBD2 (7 bases). The CDR3 is 15 amino acids. The V gene's germline CDR1 is SGHRS and CDR2 YFSETQ. V was trimmed by 0 bases and J by 6 bases, leaving 12 bases between them. The CDR3 region is CASSLAQGGAGELFF. The CDR3 coding sequence is TGCGCCAGCAGCTTGGCCCAAGGGGGGGCCGGGGAGCTGTTTTTT.